This TCR beta chain was sequenced for a study of control samples from healthy donors and cancer patients (dated by TCRdb to 2020 to 2021). Library construction relied on the immunoSEQ multiplex PCR assay. TCRdb's version of the immuneACCESS table is confined to in-frame rearrangements and falls short of the full clone set. An unresolved V gene accounts for under half of the shortfall where checked; the remainder is of unknown origin. This sample lists 160,000 or so clones; nearly 96% were detected once. The ten largest clonotypes hold around 0.92% of the sample. Including cysteine and phenylalanine, the CDR3 has 15 amino acids. Solely the CDR3 DNA is kept, with 45 bases framed from the first base. V loses 4 bases, J loses 1 base, and the germline ends lie 12 bases apart. As encoded in the germline V gene, CDR1 is MNHEY while CDR2 is SVGAGI. Notes on this clone: No antigen is known for it. The record has no base qualities; no much larger clone is one base away.

The sequenced sample consisted of blood. Recombination joined TRBV6-5 with TRBJ2-3; the D gene remains uncertain. The sequence was obtained from a woman aged 25-40 years in good health. The CDR3 has the sequence CASSSHDGRTDTQYF. The bases are TGTGCCAGCAGTTCCCACGACGGCCGCACAGATACGCAGTATTTT.